The source of this T cell receptor (beta chain) is a study of T cell responses to AZD1222 COVID-19 vaccine. Profiled with immunoSEQ multiplex PCR; TCRdb holds only in-frame clones, not every one. The table has around 100,000 clones, roughly 85% seen once; the top ten hold 2% to 3%. General study findings and limits: Scientists sampled the repertoires only once the peak T cell response had passed.

V dropped 2 bases and J dropped 7 bases, with 12 bases sitting between them. The CDR3 is made up of 14 amino acids. CDR1 LNHDA and CDR2 SQIVND come from the germline V gene (reference sequence). As for this clone: The antigen is not known.

This clonotype was sampled from an adult who received the AZD1222 COVID-19 vaccine. Material: peripheral blood, obtained 28 days after the second AZD1222 dose. The gene calls are TRBV19 and TRBJ2-1; D remains ambiguous. The CDR3 loop is CASSIPPPSNEQFF. Here the CDR3 DNA reads TGTGCCAGTAGTATACCCCCCCCCTCGAATGAGCAGTTCTTC.